This T cell receptor beta chain derives from a study of T cells after yellow fever vaccination. TCRdb re-called the 5' RACE reads with MiXCR, one entry per CDR3 protein. In the table there are 300,000 to 450,000 distinct CDR3 sequences, 8.1% of which are singletons. The germline gives CDR1 LGHNA, CDR2 YSLEER. V shed 5 bases and J shed 4 bases, with 16 bases lying between them. The CDR3 length is 15 residues. This clonotype originated in a man younger than 35 who received the YFV17D yellow fever vaccine. The source was PBMCs, collected more than 40 days after the first yellow fever vaccination. The chain is built from TRBV4-3 and TRBJ2-3; D perhaps matches TRBD2 (6 bases). CDR3 protein: CASSGTAGEADTQYF. CDR3 nucleotides: TGCGCCAGCAGCGGGACCGCCGGGGAGGCAGATACGCAGTATTTT.